Shown below are 25 T cell receptor beta chains from a single sample sequenced in a study of OX40 agonist ivuxolimab in advanced cancers. The assay was immunoSEQ multiplex PCR, and TCRdb's table has in-frame clones only and misses some. This sample has tens of thousands of clones; roughly nine tenths occur once, and the top ten carry roughly 2.6%. Specimen: CD4+ or CD8+ T cells sorted from blood, collected in a trial of the OX40 agonist ivuxolimab. These receptors were collected from an adult with an advanced solid tumor such as melanoma, head and neck, liver or kidney cancer.

The chain joins TRBV4-1 to TRBJ2-6; perhaps TRBD2 as D (6 bases). This CDR3 has 19 amino acids. Germline values: CDR1 MGHRA, CDR2 YSYEKL. Trimming shortened V by 3 bases and J by 0 bases, and 18 bases separated the two germline ends. CDR3 loop: CASSHLGLRDRSGANVLTF. The CDR3, as DNA: TGCGCCAGCAGCCACTTAGGACTACGTGATCGCTCTGGGGCCAACGTCCTGACTTTC.

This chain uses TRBV7-2 with TRBJ2-3; D uncertain. Trimming took 3 bases from V and 2 from J, leaving 9 bases between them. CDR1 is SGHTA, CDR2 FQGNSA, per germline. CDR3 length: 14 amino acids. The CDR3 loop reads CASSFSAFTDTQYF. The CDR3 nucleotides read TGTGCCAGCAGCTTTAGTGCGTTCACAGATACGCAGTATTTT.

The V and J genes are TRBV5-1 and TRBJ2-5; D not certain. The CDR3 has 14 residues. Germline V gene lookup returns CDR1 SGHRS and CDR2 YFSETQ. Deletions cut 1 base from V and 0 bases from J, with 7 bases between. CDR3 in DNA: TGCGCCAGCAGCTTGATGGGGAACCAAGAGACCCAGTACTTC. It codes for CASSLMGNQETQYF.

The V and J genes are TRBV19 and TRBJ2-6, with D possibly being TRBD1 or TRBD2 (6 bases each). V was shortened by 9 bases and J by 4 bases, with 25 bases between the two germline ends. There are 18 residues in the CDR3. Germline V gene lookup returns CDR1 LNHDA and CDR2 SQIVND (reference sequence). The CDR3 region has the DNA TGTGCCAGCCACGGACCTCCGGGGGCAGGGGTAGGGGCCAACGTCCTGACTTTC. It is translated as CASHGPPGAGVGANVLTF.

The table lists this clone with a few counts. V is TRBV28 and J is TRBJ1-2; D ambiguous. The CDR3 spans 12 residues. Germline CDR1 reads MDHEN; CDR2 reads SYDVKM. V shed 10 bases and J shed 8 bases, with 17 bases lying between them. The CDR3 bases are TGTGCCACCACCGATAAGGCCTACGGCTACACCTTC. Translating it yields CATTDKAYGYTF.

The rearrangement uses TRBV19 and TRBJ2-6, with D perhaps matching TRBD1 (6 bases). CDR1 is LNHDA and CDR2 is SQIVND in the germline V gene (reference sequence). This CDR3 is 15 amino acids long. The V end was cut by 5 bases, the J end by 4 bases, with 12 bases between. The CDR3 DNA reads TGTGCCAGTAGTGGTACAGGGTCCGGGGCCAACGTCCTGACTTTC. It is translated as CASSGTGSGANVLTF.

The V and J genes are TRBV7-2 and TRBJ1-5; D is undetermined. Germline CDR1 reads SGHTA; CDR2 reads FQGNSA. V lost 8 bases to trimming and J lost 7 bases, with 12 bases between them. The CDR3 totals 12 residues. As DNA, the CDR3 is TGTGCCAGCGCCGGGCTCGGGCAGCCCCAGCATTTT. Its protein product is CASAGLGQPQHF.

The V and J genes are TRBV30 and TRBJ2-5; 8 bases fit TRBD1. Germline V lookup: CDR1 GTSNPN, CDR2 SVGIG (reference sequence). Trimming at V came to 5 bases and at J to 3 bases, leaving 5 bases not matched to a gene. The CDR3 has 13 amino acids. The CDR3: CAWSGTGKETQYF. In nucleotides, the CDR3 is TGTGCCTGGTCCGGGACAGGAAAAGAGACCCAGTACTTC.

This clone showed up just once. The gene calls are TRBV7-9 and TRBJ1-3; D remains unclear. The CDR3 runs 15 residues. Per the germline V gene, CDR1 is SEHNR and CDR2 is FQNEAQ (reference sequence). V gave up 3 bases and J gave up 0 bases, with 9 bases separating them. The CDR3 DNA sequence: TGTGCCAGCAGCTTCGGGAACCCCTCTGGAAACACCATATATTTT. Translating it yields CASSFGNPSGNTIYF.

The CDR3 sequence is CASREAGVSGELFF. DNA for the CDR3: TGTGCCAGCAGAGAGGCAGGGGTTTCCGGGGAGCTGTTTTTT. The V and J genes are TRBV6-1 and TRBJ2-2, with D maybe TRBD1 (6 bases). The CDR3 is 14 residues long. V was cut by 6 bases and J by 6 bases, with 14 bases left in between. The germline V gene encodes CDR1 MNHNS and CDR2 SASEGT.

J is TRBJ2-3 and V is TRBV28, with D possibly being TRBD1 (5 bases). Germline V CDR1 and CDR2: MDHEN, SYDVKM. V dropped 2 bases and J dropped 2 bases, with 14 bases sitting between them. The CDR3 has 16 residues. CDR3 protein: CASSLALRGYTDTQYF. CDR3 bases: TGTGCCAGCAGTTTAGCTTTAAGGGGTTACACAGATACGCAGTATTTT.

This chain links TRBV6-6 with TRBJ1-4; possible D gene TRBD1, 6 bases. Germline CDR1 is MNHNY and CDR2 is SVGAGI (reference sequence). V gave up 6 bases and J gave up 8 bases, with 16 bases separating them. This CDR3 has 14 residues. DNA of the CDR3: TGTGCCAGCAGCCGACTGGGGGCACGAGAAAAACTGTTTTTT. It is translated as CASSRLGAREKLFF.

V usage is TRBV18 and J usage is TRBJ2-5; a weak D match, TRBD2 (5 bases). The CDR3 runs to 13 residues. Germline CDR1 is KGHSH and CDR2 is LQKENI. Trimming removed 5 bases from V and 7 bases from J, with 14 bases in between. In nucleotides, the CDR3 is TGTGCCAGCTCAATGGGTCCCGAGGGGACCCAGTACTTC. It encodes CASSMGPEGTQYF.

The genes are TRBV6-4 and TRBJ2-7, with 7 positions matching TRBD1. The CDR3 has 17 amino acids. The J segment lost 4 bases and the V segment lost 7 bases, leaving 19 bases of the junction unmatched. Germline V gives CDR1 MRHNA, CDR2 SNTAGT. DNA for the CDR3: TGTGCCAGCATCCGGACAGGCAAAAGTAGGGTTTTTTACGAGCAGTACTTC. Its protein product is CASIRTGKSRVFYEQYF.

CDR3 in amino acids: CASSYSGVYGYTF. For the CDR3, the DNA is TGTGCCAGCAGTTACTCGGGGGTTTATGGCTACACCTTC. The genes are TRBV6-5 and TRBJ1-2, with D possibly matching TRBD1 (5 bases). The CDR3 runs 13 residues. CDR1 is MNHEY, CDR2 SVGAGI, per germline. Trimming pared 0 bases from V and 5 bases from J, leaving 7 bases between.

The chain carries TRBV28 and TRBJ1-5; D perhaps matches TRBD1 (5 bases). CDR1 and CDR2 from the germline V gene are MDHEN and SYDVKM. Trimming took 6 bases from V and 2 from J, leaving 14 bases between them. CDR3 size: 15 residues. CDR3 amino acids: CASSERGSGNQPQHF. The CDR3, as DNA: TGTGCCAGCAGCGAGAGGGGCAGTGGCAATCAGCCCCAGCATTTT.

The CDR3 is CASSPPRQREKLFF. CDR3 DNA sequence: TGTGCCAGCTCACCACCTCGACAGAGAGAAAAACTGTTTTTT. The chain has TRBV18 and TRBJ1-4, with D tentatively TRBD1 (5 bases). V gave up 0 bases and J gave up 8 bases, with 10 bases separating them. CDR1 and CDR2 (germline): KGHSH, LQKENI. The CDR3 consists of 14 residues.

This clone is a singleton in its sample. V and J are TRBV5-1 and TRBJ2-7; D gene ambiguous. The germline V gene has CDR1 SGHRS and CDR2 YFSETQ. Trimming removed 6 bases from V and 2 bases from J, with 15 bases in between. CDR3 length equals 14 residues. CDR3 nucleotide sequence: TGCGCCAGCAAATCCCTGCTAGGAACCTACGAGCAGTACTTC. Translation: CASKSLLGTYEQYF.

CDR3 region: CASSYQDRVHFVYEQYF. CDR3 bases: TGTGCCAGCAGTTACCAGGACAGGGTCCACTTTGTCTACGAGCAGTACTTC. This rearrangement joins TRBV6-7 to TRBJ2-7; 8 nucleotides align to TRBD1. TRBV6-7 is flagged as an ORF with uncertain function. V trimming: 2 bases; J trimming: 3 bases; junction bases outside the gene matches: 12. The CDR3 extends over 17 amino acids.

The chain couples TRBV4-3 to TRBJ1-2, with a tentative D call TRBD1 (6 bases). V lost 0 bases, J lost 0 bases, and 14 bases lay in between. This CDR3 is built from 17 residues. Germline V gene data show CDR1 as LGHNA and CDR2 as YSLEER. This CDR3 is CASSQEGSTGSNYGYTF. For the CDR3, the DNA is TGCGCCAGCAGCCAAGAGGGTTCCACAGGGTCTAACTATGGCTACACCTTC.

The chain employs TRBV7-9 and TRBJ2-5; tentatively, D is TRBD1 or TRBD2 (6 bases each). Germline CDR1 SEHNR, CDR2 FQNEAQ (reference sequence). CDR3 length equals 14 residues. V was pared by 1 base and J by 4 bases, with 10 bases between. The CDR3 bases are TGTGCCAGCAGCTTAGGGGGGGCCCGAGAGACCCAGTACTTC. Its protein product is CASSLGGARETQYF.

This chain links TRBV18 with TRBJ2-7, with 11 bases that match TRBD2. The CDR3 covers 15 residues. The V gene's germline CDR1 is KGHSH and CDR2 LQKENI. After removal of 6 bases from V and 0 bases from J, the junction contained 4 bases not matched to a gene. CDR3 sequence reads: CASSPGTSGSYEQYF. The CDR3 nucleotides read TGTGCCAGCTCCCCAGGGACTAGCGGCTCCTACGAGCAGTACTTC.

V is TRBV27 and J is TRBJ2-7; D is possibly TRBD1 or TRBD2 (6 bases each). The CDR3 runs 15 residues. In germline, CDR1 is MNHEY, CDR2 SMNVEV (reference sequence). The germline V and J ends were trimmed by 5 bases and 0 bases, with 14 bases remaining between them. Written as DNA, the CDR3 is TGTGCCAGCAGTAACCTCGGGGGCTCCTCCTACGAGCAGTACTTC. Its translation: CASSNLGGSSYEQYF.

V is TRBV5-1 and J is TRBJ2-7; D is unresolved. Trimming left V 0 bases short and J 7 bases short, with 14 bases between. The CDR3 spans 14 residues. Germline assignment: CDR1 SGHRS and CDR2 YFSETQ. The CDR3 region has the DNA TGCGCCAGCAGCTTGGTTGGAGACGTGGGGGAGCAGTACTTC. Translating it yields CASSLVGDVGEQYF.

The chain employs TRBV7-2 and TRBJ2-5; D may be TRBD2 (6 bases). The CDR3 has 13 residues. CDR1 and CDR2 from the germline V gene are SGHTA and FQGNSA. Trimming took 5 bases from V and 2 from J, leaving 9 bases between them. Here the CDR3 DNA reads TGTGCCAGCAGCCTGGACTATCAAGAGACCCAGTACTTC. Its protein product is CASSLDYQETQYF. Full variable domain (rest looked up from reference TRBV7-2 and TRBJ2-5): GAGVSQSPSNKVTEKGKDVELRCDPISGHTALYWYRQSLGQGLEFLIYFQGNSAPDKSGLPSDRFSAERTGGSVSTLTIQRTQQEDSAVYLCASSLDYQETQYFGPGTRLLVL.